This TCR beta chain was observed in a study of blood T cell repertoires in COVID-19. The germline V gene encodes CDR1 SGHNT and CDR2 YYREEE (reference sequence). V lost 0 bases and J 6 bases, leaving 18 bases between the germline ends. The CDR3 is 16 residues long. Generated by immunoSEQ multiplex PCR, the TCRdb table keeps only in-frame clones and is missing some. The sample includes 310,000 or so clones, nearly 90% seen only once; the top ten take approximately 6%. The TCR originated in a woman aged 25-40 years who had recovered from COVID-19. V is TRBV5-4 and J is TRBJ1-2, with D perhaps matching TRBD1 (6 bases). Sequencing was done on a sample of PBMCs or T cells enriched from blood (not recorded which). CDR3 sequence reads: CASSLGRGGLGDGYTF. CDR3 nucleotide sequence: TGTGCCAGCAGCTTGGGTCGCGGGGGCTTGGGCGATGGCTACACCTTC.